This section outlines one T cell receptor beta chain sequence together with its context. This clonotype occurred once. Its antigen target is currently unknown. The record has no base qualities; no much larger clone is one base away. Resting on one read, the evidence is weak. Trimming costs V 3 bases and J 6 bases, and their ends lie 13 bases apart. The CDR3 contains 14 residues, cysteine and phenylalanine counted. Just CDR3 DNA is preserved here, 42 bases in frame from base 1. The germline V gene specifies MDHEN as CDR1 and SYDVKM as CDR2. These data come from a study of CD8 T cells in Susac syndrome (dated by TCRdb to 2018 to 2020). Study-level background: Repertoire sequencing was used to test whether CD8+ T cell activation and differentiation in Susac syndrome was antigen driven. Study-level results and caveats: The study acknowledged that relatively few individuals were included in the TCR sequencing and HLA analysis.

RNA was extracted with the RNeasy kit and about 0.5 to 1 ug was reverse transcribed using random hexamers. The immunoSEQ multiplex PCR assay, covering 54 Vbeta and 13 Jbeta segments, was used to amplify TCR beta CDR3 regions. PCR amplification bias was corrected by using a synthetic template baseline for primer optimization and computational correction. From the authors' description of their analysis: Only productive sequences were kept, with reads annotated to V, D and J genes according to IMGT and analyzed in immunoSEQ Analyzer. To calculate clonality, Shannon entropy was normalized by log2 of the number of productive unique sequences and then subtracted from one. For each patient and control, public and private clones were evaluated among the 100 most prevalent clones. Clones were defined as Susac-specific when absent from the healthy and MS cohorts, from some 1,100 published viral clones and from other ImmuneACCESS disease sequences. The raw public data were reprocessed by TCRdb itself: fastp quality trimming at Q25, MiXCR clonotype calling, in-frame beta chains only. Identical CDR3 protein sequences are pooled into one entry, listed with their most common genes and DNA. None of the V and J calls come from the authors' own analysis; TCRdb made them. This sample comprises about 160,000 distinct CDR3 sequences, about 93% of them detected only once. The ten largest account for around 0.13% of the sample.

Peripheral blood CD8+ and CD4+ T cells from healthy donors, Susac syndrome patients and multiple sclerosis patients were profiled by high-throughput TCR beta sequencing. Healthy donors were age- and sex-matched controls. Bulk CD8+ and CD4+ T cells were purified by magnetic negative isolation, while CD8+ TEMRA cells were enriched using FACS. Blood was drawn into EDTA tubes, processed within 24 hours, and PBMCs were isolated by density gradient centrifugation. PBMCs destined for TCR sequencing were cryopreserved in liquid nitrogen and later thawed in a 37 °C water bath. The sorted or isolated CD4+, CD8+ and CD8+ TEMRA cells reached a purity of at least 90%.

Material for sequencing was CD4+ T cells from PBMCs. The sequence links TRBV28 to TRBJ2-3; the D segment could be TRBD2, given 7 matching bases. The clonotype comes from a human donor in good health. The DNA sequence is as follows: TGTGCCAGCAGTTTTGGTGGGAGGGGGGATACGCAGTATTTT. The encoded protein is CASSFGGRGDTQYF. With the rest looked up from the reference TRBV28 and TRBJ2-3 genes rather than sequenced, the full variable domain is DVKVTQSSRYLVKRTGEKVFLECVQDMDHENMFWYRQDPGLGLRLIYFSYDVKMKEKGDIPEGYSVSREKKERFSLILESASTNQTSMYLCASSFGGRGDTQYFGPGTRLTVL.